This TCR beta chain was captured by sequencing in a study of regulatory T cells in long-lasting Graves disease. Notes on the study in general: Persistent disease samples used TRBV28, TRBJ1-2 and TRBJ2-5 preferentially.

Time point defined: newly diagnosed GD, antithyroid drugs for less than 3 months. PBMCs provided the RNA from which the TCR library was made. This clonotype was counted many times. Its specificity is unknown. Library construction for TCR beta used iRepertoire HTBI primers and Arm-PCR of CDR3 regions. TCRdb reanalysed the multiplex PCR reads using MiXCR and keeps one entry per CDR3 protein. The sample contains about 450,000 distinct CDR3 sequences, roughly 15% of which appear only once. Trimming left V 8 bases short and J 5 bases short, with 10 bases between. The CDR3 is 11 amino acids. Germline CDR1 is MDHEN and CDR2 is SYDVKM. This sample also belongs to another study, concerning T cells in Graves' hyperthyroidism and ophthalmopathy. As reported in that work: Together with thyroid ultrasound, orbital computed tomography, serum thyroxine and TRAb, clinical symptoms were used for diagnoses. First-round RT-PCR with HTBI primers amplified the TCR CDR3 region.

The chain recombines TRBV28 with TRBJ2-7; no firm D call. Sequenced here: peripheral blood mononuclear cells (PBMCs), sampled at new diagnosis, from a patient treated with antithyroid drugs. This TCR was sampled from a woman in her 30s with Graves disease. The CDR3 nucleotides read TGTGCCAGCGGTGGGGTCCACGAGCAGTACTTC. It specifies CASGGVHEQYF.